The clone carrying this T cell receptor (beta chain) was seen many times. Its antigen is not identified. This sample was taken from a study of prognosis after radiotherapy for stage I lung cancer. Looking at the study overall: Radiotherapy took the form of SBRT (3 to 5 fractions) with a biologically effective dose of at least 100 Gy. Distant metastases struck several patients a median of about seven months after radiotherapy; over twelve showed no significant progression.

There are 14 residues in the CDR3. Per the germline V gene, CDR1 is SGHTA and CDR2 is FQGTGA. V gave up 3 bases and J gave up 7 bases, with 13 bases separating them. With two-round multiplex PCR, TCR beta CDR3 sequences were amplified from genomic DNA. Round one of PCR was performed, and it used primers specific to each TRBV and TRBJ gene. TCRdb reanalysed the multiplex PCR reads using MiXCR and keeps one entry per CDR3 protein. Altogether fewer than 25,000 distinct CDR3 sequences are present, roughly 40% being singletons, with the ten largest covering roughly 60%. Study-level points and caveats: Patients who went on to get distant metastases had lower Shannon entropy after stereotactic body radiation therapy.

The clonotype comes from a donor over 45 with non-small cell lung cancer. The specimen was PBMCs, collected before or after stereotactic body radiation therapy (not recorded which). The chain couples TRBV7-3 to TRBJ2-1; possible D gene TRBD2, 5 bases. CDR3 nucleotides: TGTGCCAGCAGCTTCGGGAACCCTAGGAATGAGCAGTTCTTC. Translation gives CASSFGNPRNEQFF.